Listed below are T cell receptor beta chains from one sample, sequenced in a study of CD8+CD57+ T cells in acquired aplastic anemia. TCRdb redid the calling of the reads with MiXCR, one entry per CDR3 protein. The table lists tens of thousands of distinct CDR3 sequences, about 60% of them singletons. Sequences were obtained from sorted CD4+, CD8+, or CD8+CD57+ T cells (not recorded which) from PBMCs. These receptors originate from a human donor with aplastic anemia. CDR3s include the opening cysteine and the closing phenylalanine or tryptophan. The D gene is left open where the match is weak. The size of a clone is reported for some rows only, either as once, few or many, or as a class for expanded clones.

j_call | clone_size | d_call | v_call | cdr3_nt | cdr3_aa
TRBJ1-6 | medium-sized | - | TRBV7-6 | TGTGCCAGCAGTGGAGTTAATTCACCCCTCCACTTT | CASSGVNSPLHF
TRBJ2-7 | - | - | TRBV7-8 | TGTGCCAGCAGCTCCCCGGGACTTAGGAGCTCCTACGAGCAGTACTTC | CASSSPGLRSSYEQYF
TRBJ1-1 | - | TRBD1 | TRBV3-1 | TGTGCCAGCAGCCCCGAACGCCTGGGGACAGGGGGAACTGAAGCTTTCTTT | CASSPERLGTGGTEAFF
TRBJ2-7 | once | - | TRBV7-9 | TGTGCCAGCAGGCGGGGATCTTCAAGCTCCTACGAGCAGTACTTC | CASRRGSSSSYEQYF
TRBJ2-3 | many | - | TRBV19 | TGTGCCAGCAGCTCCGGGACGGCAAGCACAGATACGCAGTATTTT | CASSSGTASTDTQYF
TRBJ1-5 | few | - | TRBV6-1 | TGTGCCAGCAGCCCGGGCCTAGGGAGCAATCAGCCCCAGCATTTT | CASSPGLGSNQPQHF
TRBJ1-5 | - | - | TRBV7-8 | TGTGCCAGCAGCTTGACAGGAGATGGGCAGCCCCAGCATTTT | CASSLTGDGQPQHF
TRBJ1-1 | - | TRBD1 | TRBV24-1 | TGTGCCACCAGTGATTTGGTGAAGGACAGGGGATGGGTTGACACTGAAGCTTTCTTT | CATSDLVKDRGWVDTEAFF
TRBJ2-7 | - | TRBD1 | TRBV7-2 | TGTGCCAGCAGCGTGGGACAGGGATTCGGTACGGAGTACTTC | CASSVGQGFGTEYF
TRBJ2-3 | - | - | TRBV29-1 | TGCAGCGGAAGGCCACCCACAGATACGCAGTATTTT | CSGRPPTDTQYF
TRBJ2-5 | - | - | TRBV2 | TGTGCCAGCACTGTGGGCGAGACCCAGTACTTC | CASTVGETQYF
TRBJ1-2 | - | - | TRBV7-2 | TGTGCCAGCAGCTTAAGGGCTGACCTTAACTATGGCTACACCTTC | CASSLRADLNYGYTF
TRBJ2-7 | - | TRBD2 | TRBV7-3 | TGTGCCAGCAGCCGCGGGGGGACCTACGAGCAGTACTTC | CASSRGGTYEQYF
TRBJ1-2 | - | - | TRBV2 | TGTGCCAGCACAAGGGAGAGGGGTGGCTACACCTTC | CASTRERGGYTF
TRBJ1-2 | - | - | TRBV24-1 | TGTGCCACTAGTGATTTGCGAAGTTTCGGAGGCTACACCTTC | CATSDLRSFGGYTF
TRBJ1-1 | - | - | TRBV27 | TGTGCCAGCAGCCCGCCGAGGGACATTGGCACTGAAGCTTTCTTT | CASSPPRDIGTEAFF
TRBJ2-1 | - | - | TRBV12-3/TRBV12-4 | TGTGCCAGCAGTTTAGATCTAAGTACTAGCTCCCTCTCAGAGCAGTTCTTC | CASSLDLSTSSLSEQFF
TRBJ2-7 | - | - | TRBV10-2 | TGCGCCAGCAGGGCCCTAACAGGGAGGGACGAGCAGTACTTC | CASRALTGRDEQYF
TRBJ2-5 | many | - | TRBV7-6 | TGTGCCAGCAGCATAGGGGGGGGCCAGGAGATCCAAGAGACCCAGTACTTC | CASSIGGGQEIQETQYF
TRBJ1-2 | - | TRBD1 | TRBV7-9 | TGTGCCAGCAGCCCGTATCAGGGGGACTATGGCTACACCTTC | CASSPYQGDYGYTF
TRBJ2-1 | - | - | TRBV5-5 | TGTGCCAGCAGCTTGTCCTTTCGCGGGGAGCAGTTCTTC | CASSLSFRGEQFF
TRBJ2-2 | - | TRBD1 | TRBV7-9 | TGTGCCAGCAGCTCCGACAGGGGAGATACCGGGAAGCTGCTTTTT | CASSSDRGDTGKLLF
TRBJ2-5 | many | TRBD2 | TRBV10-1 | TGCGCCAGCAGTGAAAAAAAAGCGGGGGACTTCCAAGAGACCCAGTACTTC | CASSEKKAGDFQETQYF
TRBJ2-3 | - | - | TRBV20-1 | TGCAGTGCTAGAGGAACGCGGGGACGCACAGATACGCAGTATTTT | CSARGTRGRTDTQYF
TRBJ1-1 | few | - | TRBV29-1 | TGCAGCTTGGGTTCCAGGGGTCCGACAGGCACTGAAGCTTTCTTT | CSLGSRGPTGTEAFF
TRBJ2-3 | - | TRBD2 | TRBV10-1 | TGCGCCAGCAGTGAAGAAAGCGGGAGTACAGATACGCAGTATTTT | CASSEESGSTDTQYF
TRBJ2-3 | many | - | TRBV7-3 | TGTGCCAGCAGCATTGAAGATACGCAGTATTTT | CASSIEDTQYF
TRBJ2-3 | - | TRBD2 | TRBV10-3 | TGTGCCATCAGTGAGTCAACCCTAGCGGAGCTCACAGATACGCAGTATTTT | CAISESTLAELTDTQYF
TRBJ1-6 | - | TRBD1 | TRBV2 | TGTGCCAGCAGTGGAAGGGGGCAGGGGTCACCCCTCCACTTT | CASSGRGQGSPLHF
TRBJ2-6 | - | - | TRBV10-3 | TGTGCCATCAGACCCGGGGCGCGAACTTCTGGGGCCAACGTCCTGACTTTC | CAIRPGARTSGANVLTF
TRBJ2-7 | many | - | TRBV13 | TGTGCCAGCAGCTTAGTAGGGGACGAGCAGTACTTC | CASSLVGDEQYF
TRBJ1-6 | many | - | TRBV14 | TGTGCCAGCAGCCAAGAGTTTCCTAGTAATTCACCCCTCCACTTT | CASSQEFPSNSPLHF
TRBJ2-2 | many | - | TRBV7-9 | TGTGCCAGCACCCCTACGGTAGGGGAGCTGTTTTTT | CASTPTVGELFF
TRBJ2-5 | few | TRBD1 | TRBV7-3 | TGTGCCAGCAGCTCGGGGACAGGGGGCGAAGAGACCCAGTACTTC | CASSSGTGGEETQYF
TRBJ2-3 | - | - | TRBV15 | TGTGCCACCAGCAGTGAATTTGGGACTAGCACAGATACGCAGTATTTT | CATSSEFGTSTDTQYF
TRBJ2-7 | - | TRBD1 | TRBV7-6 | TGTGCCAGCAGCTTGGCCTTATCGGGACAGGGCGACGAGCAGTACTTC | CASSLALSGQGDEQYF
TRBJ1-2 | - | - | TRBV7-9 | TGTGCCAGCACCGATTACTATGGCTACACCTTC | CASTDYYGYTF
TRBJ1-5 | - | - | TRBV2 | TGTGCCAGCAGTGTGGAGGGGACCGGCAATCAGCCCCAGCATTTT | CASSVEGTGNQPQHF
TRBJ2-7 | many | - | TRBV4-1 | TGCGCCAGCAGCCAAGGAACGGACAGCTCCTACGAGCAGTACTTC | CASSQGTDSSYEQYF
TRBJ2-2 | - | - | TRBV6-1 | TGTGCCAGCAGTAGCCTGAGAACCAGAGGAACCGGGGAGCTGTTTTTT | CASSSLRTRGTGELFF
TRBJ1-6 | - | - | TRBV29-1 | TGCAGCGTTGAACCCCTGCCCCCGAGGAGCTCCTATAATTCACCCCTCCACTTT | CSVEPLPPRSSYNSPLHF
TRBJ2-2 | - | TRBD1 | TRBV10-3 | TGTGCCATCAGGCGGGACAGGGGAGCCGGGGAGCTGTTTTTT | CAIRRDRGAGELFF
TRBJ2-7 | - | - | TRBV12-3/TRBV12-4 | TGTGCCAGCAGTTCCACCTACGAGCAGTACTTC | CASSSTYEQYF
TRBJ2-2 | - | - | TRBV7-8 | TGTGCCAGCAGCTTGGCAGGGCCCGGGGAGCTGTTTTTT | CASSLAGPGELFF
TRBJ2-7 | - | - | TRBV15 | TGTGCCACCAGCAGCGCAGGCGGACGGGTTGAGCAGTACTTC | CATSSAGGRVEQYF
TRBJ1-1 | - | TRBD1 | TRBV29-1 | TGCAGCGTTGATCGGACAGGGATGAGAAACACTGAAGCTTTCTTT | CSVDRTGMRNTEAFF
TRBJ1-5 | - | TRBD1 | TRBV10-2 | TGCGCCAGCACGGCAGGGGGTAATAATCAGCCCCAGCATTTT | CASTAGGNNQPQHF
TRBJ1-2 | many | - | TRBV7-9 | TGTGCCAGCAGCCCGGTCGAGAGCCCGGGATATGGCTACACCTTC | CASSPVESPGYGYTF
TRBJ2-7 | - | - | TRBV12-2 | TGTGCAAGTCGCTTAGCCAAGGGACAGGGCGATCACTACGAGCAGTACTTC | CASRLAKGQGDHYEQYF
TRBJ1-2 | many | TRBD1 | TRBV6-1 | TGTGCCAGCAAACCCGGGACAGCCGTCGGGGGCTACACCTTC | CASKPGTAVGGYTF
TRBJ1-2 | once | - | TRBV7-2 | TGTGCCAGCAGCCCTCCCTCGACAAACTATGGCTACACCTTC | CASSPPSTNYGYTF
TRBJ2-3 | - | - | TRBV7-2 | TGTGCCAGCAGCTACCGACGGGAAGATACGCAGTATTTT | CASSYRREDTQYF
TRBJ1-2 | - | - | TRBV25-1 | TGTGCCAGCAGCTTGGTGACGGGCTATGGCTACACCTTC | CASSLVTGYGYTF
TRBJ2-5 | - | - | TRBV29-1 | TGCAGCGTTTACGCGGCGGGGTGGTCGGAGACCCAGTACTTC | CSVYAAGWSETQYF
TRBJ2-3 | - | - | TRBV20-1 | TGCAGTGCTAGGACTAGAGAGATCAGAGATACGCAGTATTTT | CSARTREIRDTQYF
TRBJ1-2 | few | - | TRBV9 | TGTGCCAGCAGCGCGAGACGGGGCGCTAACTATGGCTATACCTTC | CASSARRGANYGYTF
TRBJ2-3 | - | - | TRBV10-3 | TGTGCCATCAGTGGACAGTACACAGATACGCAGTATTTT | CAISGQYTDTQYF